This is a list of T cell receptor beta chains from one sample in a study of cytomegalovirus exposure and HLA in healthy donors. Libraries were prepared by immunoSEQ multiplex PCR; TCRdb keeps only in-frame clonotypes and omits some of them. This sample has some 180,000 clones; around 74% occur once, and the top ten carry roughly 3%. The sequenced sample was PBMCs. These receptors were taken from a male donor in good health and CMV-seronegative. CDR3s include the opening cysteine and the closing phenylalanine or tryptophan. Each record gives: V gene, J gene, CDR3 length, CDR3 protein.

V gene: TRBV9
J gene: TRBJ2-2
CDR3 length: 17
CDR3 protein: CASSVLGHQLNTGELFF

V gene: TRBV9
J gene: TRBJ2-3
CDR3 length: 12
CDR3 protein: CASSLSTDTQYF

V gene: TRBV4-2
J gene: TRBJ2-5
CDR3 length: 17
CDR3 protein: CASSQAGQRGGLETQYF

V gene: TRBV4-3
J gene: TRBJ2-3
CDR3 length: 15
CDR3 protein: CASSPAGRGADTQYF

V gene: TRBV28
J gene: TRBJ1-5
CDR3 length: 14
CDR3 protein: CASSLSRTIQPQHF

V gene: TRBV27
J gene: TRBJ2-5
CDR3 length: 14
CDR3 protein: CASRGGISGMEQYF

V gene: TRBV6-1
J gene: TRBJ1-2
CDR3 length: 14
CDR3 protein: CASSETGGVRGYTF

V gene: TRBV4-1
J gene: TRBJ2-1
CDR3 length: 13
CDR3 protein: CASSQAAGDEQFF

V gene: TRBV7-6
J gene: TRBJ2-2
CDR3 length: 15
CDR3 protein: CASSSDRGQTGELFF

V gene: TRBV30
J gene: TRBJ1-1
CDR3 length: 13
CDR3 protein: CAWSVHTNTEAFF

V gene: TRBV28
J gene: TRBJ1-4
CDR3 length: 19
CDR3 protein: CASSNGRQGVTATNEKLFF

V gene: TRBV29-1
J gene: TRBJ1-5
CDR3 length: 12
CDR3 protein: CSAATSEGPQHF

V gene: TRBV2
J gene: TRBJ1-2
CDR3 length: 12
CDR3 protein: CASTDSGNGYTF

V gene: TRBV4-1
J gene: TRBJ1-6
CDR3 length: 17
CDR3 protein: CASSLSGGSNLDSPLHF

V gene: TRBV5-1
J gene: TRBJ2-1
CDR3 length: 16
CDR3 protein: CASSVLADSSYNEQFF

V gene: TRBV5-1
J gene: TRBJ1-6
CDR3 length: 14
CDR3 protein: CASSFQGANSPLHF

V gene: TRBV5-1
J gene: TRBJ2-1
CDR3 length: 14
CDR3 protein: CASSLGTSFGEQFF

V gene: TRBV4-3
J gene: TRBJ2-1
CDR3 length: 16
CDR3 protein: CASSQVLAGGYNEQFF

V gene: TRBV5-6
J gene: TRBJ2-2
CDR3 length: 15
CDR3 protein: CASSFGLQNTGELFF

V gene: TRBV6-5
J gene: TRBJ1-5
CDR3 length: 15
CDR3 protein: CASSYSRRNNQPQHF

V gene: TRBV5-1
J gene: TRBJ2-6
CDR3 length: 17
CDR3 protein: CASSSLVGVAGANVLTF

V gene: TRBV9
J gene: TRBJ2-3
CDR3 length: 13
CDR3 protein: CASSPPSTDTQYF

V gene: TRBV29-1
J gene: TRBJ2-1
CDR3 length: 17
CDR3 protein: CSVEGVASGSSYNEQFF

V gene: TRBV15
J gene: TRBJ2-3
CDR3 length: 16
CDR3 protein: CATSSNGAPSTDTQYF

V gene: TRBV6-6
J gene: TRBJ2-2
CDR3 length: 16
CDR3 protein: CASSPHRGNGAGELFF

V gene: TRBV28
J gene: TRBJ2-3
CDR3 length: 16
CDR3 protein: CASSSPGLASKHTQYF

V gene: TRBV6-5
J gene: TRBJ1-5
CDR3 length: 15
CDR3 protein: CASSRTGTGDQPQHF

V gene: TRBV11-2
J gene: TRBJ2-3
CDR3 length: 13
CDR3 protein: CASLESGTDTQYF

V gene: TRBV7-9
J gene: TRBJ1-5
CDR3 length: 15
CDR3 protein: CASSRQGAENQPQHF

V gene: TRBV4-3
J gene: TRBJ2-1
CDR3 length: 17
CDR3 protein: CASSQDRTSGRLHEQFF

V gene: TRBV2
J gene: TRBJ2-1
CDR3 length: 14
CDR3 protein: CASIRGSSGGQQFF

V gene: TRBV28
J gene: TRBJ2-7
CDR3 length: 16
CDR3 protein: CASSVRGQGYSYEQYF

V gene: TRBV7-2
J gene: TRBJ1-1
CDR3 length: 14
CDR3 protein: CASSLVQGIAEAFF

V gene: TRBV4-3
J gene: TRBJ2-1
CDR3 length: 18
CDR3 protein: CASSPGTGKGSSYNEQFF

V gene: TRBV28
J gene: TRBJ2-7
CDR3 length: 14
CDR3 protein: CASSETGDSYEQYF

V gene: TRBV7-9
J gene: TRBJ1-1
CDR3 length: 15
CDR3 protein: CASSPTGKGRTEAFF

V gene: TRBV19
J gene: TRBJ2-6
CDR3 length: 16
CDR3 protein: CATRDRGNSGANVLTF

V gene: TRBV30
J gene: TRBJ1-1
CDR3 length: 14
CDR3 protein: CAWSVSFSNTEAFF

V gene: TRBV27
J gene: TRBJ2-3
CDR3 length: 16
CDR3 protein: CASSSTWAGGTDTQYF

V gene: TRBV5-1
J gene: TRBJ1-3
CDR3 length: 16
CDR3 protein: CASSLDPQGDGNTIYF

V gene: TRBV28
J gene: TRBJ2-7
CDR3 length: 15
CDR3 protein: CASIATGGSSYEQYF

V gene: TRBV6-5
J gene: TRBJ1-2
CDR3 length: 14
CDR3 protein: CASTEDGISYGYTF

V gene: TRBV2
J gene: TRBJ1-3
CDR3 length: 14
CDR3 protein: CASSEPGSGNTIYF

V gene: TRBV6-5
J gene: TRBJ2-7
CDR3 length: 14
CDR3 protein: CASSRNRFRDEQYF

V gene: TRBV15
J gene: TRBJ2-1
CDR3 length: 16
CDR3 protein: CATSSLLAGGLNEQFF

V gene: TRBV5-1
J gene: TRBJ2-7
CDR3 length: 14
CDR3 protein: CASRGQTYSYEQYF

V gene: TRBV28
J gene: TRBJ2-2
CDR3 length: 14
CDR3 protein: CASSPDSNTGELFF

V gene: TRBV6-5
J gene: TRBJ2-1
CDR3 length: 15
CDR3 protein: CASSPELAGYNEQFF

V gene: TRBV28
J gene: TRBJ1-5
CDR3 length: 15
CDR3 protein: CASRWYDSQGQPQHF

V gene: TRBV28
J gene: TRBJ2-3
CDR3 length: 13
CDR3 protein: CASSLGLPGAQYF

V gene: TRBV11-2
J gene: TRBJ2-4
CDR3 length: 15
CDR3 protein: CASSWQGTRKNIQYF

V gene: TRBV29-1
J gene: TRBJ1-2
CDR3 length: 16
CDR3 protein: CSVEEVNKGEVYGYTF

V gene: TRBV10-3
J gene: TRBJ1-5
CDR3 length: 15
CDR3 protein: CAISDGDISNQPQHF

V gene: TRBV6-5
J gene: TRBJ1-2
CDR3 length: 14
CDR3 protein: CASSPRGAVDGYTF

V gene: TRBV4-1
J gene: TRBJ1-6
CDR3 length: 15
CDR3 protein: CASSQVRGLSSPLHF

V gene: TRBV2
J gene: TRBJ1-4
CDR3 length: 16
CDR3 protein: CASSEDSGHTSEKLFF

V gene: TRBV19
J gene: TRBJ1-5
CDR3 length: 10
CDR3 protein: CATAGGPQHF

V gene: TRBV5-1
J gene: TRBJ2-1
CDR3 length: 14
CDR3 protein: CASSLQTSDNEQFF